This entry concerns a single TCR beta chain. Trimming pared 7 bases from V and 2 bases from J, leaving 11 bases between. CDR1 and CDR2 from the germline V gene are LNHDA and SQIVND (reference sequence). This CDR3 is built from 14 residues. The sample originates from a study of Graves' ophthalmopathy and Graves' hyperthyroidism. The TCR beta CDR3 regions underwent amplification from RNA transcripts. The workflow started with a first-round RT-PCR run with HTBI primers and then moved on to a second-round multiplex PCR. TCRdb analysed the multiplex PCR reads with MiXCR anew, one entry per CDR3 protein. The sample lists hundreds of thousands of distinct CDR3 sequences; roughly two fifths were seen once.

The source of this sequence is an adult man with Graves' ophthalmopathy. The sequenced sample was peripheral blood. J is TRBJ2-2 and V is TRBV19; D remains unclear. As DNA, the CDR3 is TGTGCCAGTAAGGAAATAAGAAACACCGGGGAGCTGTTTTTT. It encodes CASKEIRNTGELFF.